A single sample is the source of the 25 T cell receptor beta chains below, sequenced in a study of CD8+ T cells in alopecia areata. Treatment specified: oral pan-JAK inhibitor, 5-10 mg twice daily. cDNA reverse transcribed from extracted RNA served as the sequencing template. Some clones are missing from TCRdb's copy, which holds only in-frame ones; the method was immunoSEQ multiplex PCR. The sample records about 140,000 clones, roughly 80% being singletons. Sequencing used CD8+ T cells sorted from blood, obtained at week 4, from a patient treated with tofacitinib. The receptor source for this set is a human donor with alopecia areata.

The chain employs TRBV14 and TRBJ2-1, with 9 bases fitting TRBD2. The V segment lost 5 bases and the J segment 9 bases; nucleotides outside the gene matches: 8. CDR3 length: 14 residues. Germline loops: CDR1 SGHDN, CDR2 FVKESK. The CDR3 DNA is TGTGCCAGCAGCGAAACCGGGACTAGCCCTGAGCAGTTCTTC. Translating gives CASSETGTSPEQFF.

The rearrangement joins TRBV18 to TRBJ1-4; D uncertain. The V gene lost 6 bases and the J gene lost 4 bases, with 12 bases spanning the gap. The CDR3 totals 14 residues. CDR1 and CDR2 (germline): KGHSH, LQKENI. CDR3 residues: CASSPSGVNEKLFF. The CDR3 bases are TGTGCCAGCTCCCCCTCCGGAGTTAATGAAAAACTGTTTTTT.

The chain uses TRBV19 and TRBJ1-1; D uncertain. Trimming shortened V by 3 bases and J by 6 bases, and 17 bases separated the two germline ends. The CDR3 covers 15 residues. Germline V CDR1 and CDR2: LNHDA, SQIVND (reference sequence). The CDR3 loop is CASSILYGAGSEAFF. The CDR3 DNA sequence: TGTGCCAGTAGTATTCTATATGGAGCCGGCTCTGAAGCTTTCTTT.

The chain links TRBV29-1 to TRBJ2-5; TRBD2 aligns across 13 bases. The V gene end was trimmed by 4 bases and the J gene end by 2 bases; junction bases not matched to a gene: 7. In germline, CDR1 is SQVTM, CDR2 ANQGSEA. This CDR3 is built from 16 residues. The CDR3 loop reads CSVGGLAGAPQETQYF. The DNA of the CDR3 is TGCAGCGTTGGAGGACTAGCGGGGGCTCCACAAGAGACCCAGTACTTC.

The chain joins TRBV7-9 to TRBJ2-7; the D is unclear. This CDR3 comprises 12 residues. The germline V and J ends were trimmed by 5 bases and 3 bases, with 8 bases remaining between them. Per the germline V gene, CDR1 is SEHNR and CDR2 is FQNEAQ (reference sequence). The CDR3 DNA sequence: TGTGCCAGCAGCCCGGACGGCTACGAGCAGTACTTC. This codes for CASSPDGYEQYF. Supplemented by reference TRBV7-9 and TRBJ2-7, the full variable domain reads DTGVSQNPRHKITKRGQNVTFRCDPISEHNRLYWYRQTLGQGPEFLTYFQNEAQLEKSRLLSDRFSAERPKGSFSTLEIQRTEQGDSAMYLCASSPDGYEQYFGPGTRLTVT.

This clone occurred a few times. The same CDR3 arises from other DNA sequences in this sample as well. The CDR3, as DNA: TGTGCCAGCAGAGGGGATACGCAGTATTTT. It codes for CASRGDTQYF. The chain uses TRBV27 and TRBJ2-3; D remains ambiguous. Deletions cut 6 bases from V and 6 bases from J, with 4 bases between. This CDR3 spans 10 amino acids. Per germline, CDR1 MNHEY and CDR2 SMNVEV (reference sequence).

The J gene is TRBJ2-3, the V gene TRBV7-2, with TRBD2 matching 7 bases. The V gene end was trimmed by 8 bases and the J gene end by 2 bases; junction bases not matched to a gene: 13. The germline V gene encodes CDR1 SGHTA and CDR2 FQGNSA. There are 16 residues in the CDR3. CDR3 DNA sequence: TGTGCCAGCGGATTCGACCAGCGGGGAGACACAGATACGCAGTATTTT. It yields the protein CASGFDQRGDTDTQYF.

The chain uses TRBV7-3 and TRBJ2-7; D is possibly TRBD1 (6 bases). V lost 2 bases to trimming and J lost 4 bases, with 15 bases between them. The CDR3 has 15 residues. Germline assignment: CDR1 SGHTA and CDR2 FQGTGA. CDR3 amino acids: CASSLGVGTPYEQYF. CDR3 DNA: TGTGCCAGCAGCTTAGGGGTTGGGACACCTTACGAGCAGTACTTC.

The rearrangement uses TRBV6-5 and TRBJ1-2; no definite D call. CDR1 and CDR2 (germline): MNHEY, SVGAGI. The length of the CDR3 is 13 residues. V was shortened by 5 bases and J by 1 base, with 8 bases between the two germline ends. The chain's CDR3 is CASSVQSNYGYTF. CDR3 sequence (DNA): TGTGCCAGCAGTGTGCAGAGTAACTATGGCTACACCTTC.

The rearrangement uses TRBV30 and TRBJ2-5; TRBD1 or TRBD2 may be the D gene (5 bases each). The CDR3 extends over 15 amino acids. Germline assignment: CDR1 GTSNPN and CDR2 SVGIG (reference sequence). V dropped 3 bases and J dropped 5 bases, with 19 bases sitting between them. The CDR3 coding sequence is TGTGCCTGGAGCGCCACAGGACTTGCCTGGGAGACCCAGTACTTC. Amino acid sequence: CAWSATGLAWETQYF.

The CDR3, as DNA: TGTGCCAGTAGGCTGACAGGGGCGGACGAGCAGTACTTC. It translates to CASRLTGADEQYF. This chain uses TRBV19 with TRBJ2-7, with TRBD1 matching over 8 bases. The CDR3 spans 13 residues. The J segment lost 5 bases and the V segment lost 6 bases, leaving 6 bases of the junction unmatched. Germline values: CDR1 LNHDA, CDR2 SQIVND (reference sequence).

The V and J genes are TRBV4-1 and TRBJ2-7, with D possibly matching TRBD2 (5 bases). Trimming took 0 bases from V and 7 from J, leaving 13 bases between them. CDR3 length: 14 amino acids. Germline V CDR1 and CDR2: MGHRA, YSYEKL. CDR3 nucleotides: TGCGCCAGCAGCCAAGAATTCCCCTCGGGGGAGCAGTACTTC. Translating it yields CASSQEFPSGEQYF.

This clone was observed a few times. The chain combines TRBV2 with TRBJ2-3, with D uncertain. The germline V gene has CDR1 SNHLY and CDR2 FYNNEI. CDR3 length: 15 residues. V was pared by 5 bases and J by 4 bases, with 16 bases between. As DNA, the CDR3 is TGTGCCAGCAGTCGGACCTTCAAACCCTCAGATACGCAGTATTTT. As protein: CASSRTFKPSDTQYF.

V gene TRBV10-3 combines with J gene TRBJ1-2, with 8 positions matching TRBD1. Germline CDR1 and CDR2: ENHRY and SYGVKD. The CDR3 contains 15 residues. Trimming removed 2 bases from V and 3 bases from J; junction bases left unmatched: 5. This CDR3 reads CAISEPMDRDYGYTF. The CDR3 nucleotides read TGTGCCATCAGTGAGCCGATGGACAGGGACTATGGCTACACCTTC.

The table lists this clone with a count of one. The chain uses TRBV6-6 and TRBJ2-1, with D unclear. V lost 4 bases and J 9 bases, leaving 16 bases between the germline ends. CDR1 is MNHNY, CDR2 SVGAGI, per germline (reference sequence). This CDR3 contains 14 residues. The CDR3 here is CASSLPPELGEQFF. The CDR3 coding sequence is TGTGCCAGCAGTTTACCCCCCGAATTAGGTGAGCAGTTCTTC.

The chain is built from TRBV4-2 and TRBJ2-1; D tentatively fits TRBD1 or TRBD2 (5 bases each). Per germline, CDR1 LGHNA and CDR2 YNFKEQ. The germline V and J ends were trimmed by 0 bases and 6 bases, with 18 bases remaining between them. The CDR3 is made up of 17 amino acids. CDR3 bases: TGTGCCAGCAGCCAAGAAAGGACGTTGTGGGGGTCCAATGAGCAGTTCTTC. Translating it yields CASSQERTLWGSNEQFF.

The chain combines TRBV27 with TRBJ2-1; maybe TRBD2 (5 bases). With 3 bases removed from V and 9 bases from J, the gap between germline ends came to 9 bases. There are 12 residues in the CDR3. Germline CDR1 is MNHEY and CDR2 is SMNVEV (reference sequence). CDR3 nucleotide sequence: TGTGCCAGCAGTTTTCCGGGGTTTGAGCAGTTCTTC. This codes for CASSFPGFEQFF.

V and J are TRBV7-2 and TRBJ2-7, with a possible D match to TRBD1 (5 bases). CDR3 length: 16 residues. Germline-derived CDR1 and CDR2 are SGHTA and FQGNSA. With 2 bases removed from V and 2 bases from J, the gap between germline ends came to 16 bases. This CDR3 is CASSLHGRESTYEQYF. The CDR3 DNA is TGTGCCAGCAGCTTACATGGCAGGGAATCCACCTACGAGCAGTACTTC.

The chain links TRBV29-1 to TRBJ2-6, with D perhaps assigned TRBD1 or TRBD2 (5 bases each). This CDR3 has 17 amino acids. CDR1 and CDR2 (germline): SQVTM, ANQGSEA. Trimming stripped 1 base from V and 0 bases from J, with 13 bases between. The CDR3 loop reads CSVEVWDGHSGANVLTF. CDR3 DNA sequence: TGCAGCGTTGAAGTATGGGACGGTCACTCTGGGGCCAACGTCCTGACTTTC.

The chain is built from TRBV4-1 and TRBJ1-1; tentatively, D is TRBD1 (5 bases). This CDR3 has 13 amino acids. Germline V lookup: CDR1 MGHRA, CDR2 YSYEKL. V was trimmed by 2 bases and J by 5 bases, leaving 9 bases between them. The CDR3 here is CASSQQGRTEAFF. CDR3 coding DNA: TGCGCCAGCAGCCAACAGGGTCGGACTGAAGCTTTCTTT.

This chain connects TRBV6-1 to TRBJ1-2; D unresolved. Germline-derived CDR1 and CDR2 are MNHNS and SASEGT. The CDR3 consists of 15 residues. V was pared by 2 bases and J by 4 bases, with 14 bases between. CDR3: CASSELVVSAYGYTF. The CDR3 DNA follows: TGTGCCAGCAGTGAATTGGTGGTCTCCGCCTATGGCTACACCTTC.

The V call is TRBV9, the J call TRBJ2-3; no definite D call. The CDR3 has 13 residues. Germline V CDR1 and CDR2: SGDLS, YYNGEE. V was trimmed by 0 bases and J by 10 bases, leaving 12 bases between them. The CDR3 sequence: CASSVAERGPQYF. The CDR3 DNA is TGTGCCAGCAGCGTAGCCGAACGCGGACCGCAGTATTTT.

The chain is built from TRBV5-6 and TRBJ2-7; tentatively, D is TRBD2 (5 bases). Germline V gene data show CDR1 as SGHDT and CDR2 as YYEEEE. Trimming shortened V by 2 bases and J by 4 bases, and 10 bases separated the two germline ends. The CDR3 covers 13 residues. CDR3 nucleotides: TGTGCCAGCAGCTTAAGAAGGGAGTACGAGCAGTACTTC. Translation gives CASSLRREYEQYF.

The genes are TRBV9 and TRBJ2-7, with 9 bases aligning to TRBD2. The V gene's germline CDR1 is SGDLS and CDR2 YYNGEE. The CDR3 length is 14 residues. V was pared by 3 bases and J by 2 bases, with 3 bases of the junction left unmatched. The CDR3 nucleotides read TGTGCCAGCAGCGCGAGCGGGGGGCCCTACGAGCAGTACTTC. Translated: CASSASGGPYEQYF.

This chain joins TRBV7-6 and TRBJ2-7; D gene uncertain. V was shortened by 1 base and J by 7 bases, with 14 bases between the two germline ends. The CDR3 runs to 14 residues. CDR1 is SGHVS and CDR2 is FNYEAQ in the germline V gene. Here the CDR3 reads CASSLGDTMGEQYF. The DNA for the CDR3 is TGTGCCAGCAGCTTAGGTGACACCATGGGTGAGCAGTACTTC.